A selection of T cell receptor beta chains follows, all from one sample in a study of glioma-infiltrating T cells after dendritic cell vaccination. Assay: immunoSEQ multiplex PCR; the TCRdb copy retains only in-frame clones and omits some. The sample has fewer than 50,000 clones; roughly 87% are singletons. Sequenced material: blood, taken before dendritic cell vaccination. Receptors were obtained from a human donor with glioblastoma. Each CDR3 is given with its conserved first and last residue. Each record gives: clone size, D gene, J gene, V gene, CDR3 protein, CDR3 DNA. D genes are given only for firm matches. Expanded clones are given a class, and other clones once, few, many or no size at all.

- TRBD1 TRBJ2-5 TRBV30 CAWSNQDRNPRGTQYF TGTGCCTGGAGTAACCAGGACAGGAACCCGCGCGGGACCCAGTACTTC
- - TRBJ2-2 TRBV13 CASSFPSLNTGELFF TGTGCCAGCAGCTTTCCCTCACTGAACACCGGGGAGCTGTTTTTT
once - TRBJ1-2 TRBV19 CASSMGAPNYGYTF TGTGCCAGTAGTATGGGGGCGCCTAACTATGGCTACACCTTC
few - TRBJ1-2 TRBV15 CATSTIANYGYTF TGTGCCACCAGCACCATAGCTAACTATGGCTACACCTTC
once - TRBJ2-4 TRBV7-3 CASSLDGSIQYF TGTGCCAGCAGCTTGGACGGGAGCATTCAGTACTTC
- TRBD2 TRBJ2-3 TRBV19 CASSMGLADTDTQYF TGTGCCAGTAGTATGGGACTAGCGGACACAGATACGCAGTATTTT
- TRBD1 TRBJ1-6 TRBV27 CASSPGTGNSPLHF TGTGCCAGCAGTCCTGGGACAGGGAATTCACCCCTCCACTTT
- - TRBJ1-1 TRBV18 CASSPDRMNTEAFF TGTGCCAGCTCACCCGATAGAATGAACACTGAAGCTTTCTTT
- TRBD2 TRBJ2-5 TRBV19 CATRLAGAFQETQYF TGTGCCACCAGACTAGCGGGGGCTTTTCAAGAGACCCAGTACTTC
few - TRBJ2-5 TRBV18 CASSQGQETQYF TGTGCCAGCTCTCAGGGGCAAGAGACCCAGTACTTC
- TRBD1 TRBJ2-7 TRBV27 CASSIRTGRTLGEQYF TGTGCCAGCAGTATCAGGACAGGGAGGACTCTAGGCGAGCAGTACTTC
- TRBD1 TRBJ1-5 TRBV4-1 CASSQDWGQGYQPQHF TGCGCCAGCAGCCAAGATTGGGGACAGGGGTATCAGCCCCAGCATTTT
few - TRBJ2-7 TRBV11-2 CASSPNNRGYEQYF TGTGCCAGCAGCCCCAACAATCGGGGGTACGAGCAGTACTTC
- TRBD2 TRBJ2-1 TRBV19 CASSRDGREDEQFF TGTGCCAGTAGTAGGGACGGGAGGGAGGATGAGCAGTTCTTC
- - TRBJ1-1 TRBV5-8 CASSPQQGLRTEAFF TGTGCCAGCAGCCCCCAACAGGGTTTGCGAACTGAAGCTTTCTTT
- - TRBJ1-4 TRBV28 CASARVEKLFF TGTGCCTCTGCCCGGGTTGAAAAACTGTTTTTT
few TRBD1 TRBJ1-1 TRBV5-1 CASSKGQGSAFF TGCGCCAGCAGTAAAGGACAGGGGTCTGCTTTCTTT
- TRBD1 TRBJ1-1 TRBV4-1 CASSQPPGQTNTEAFF TGCGCCAGCAGCCAACCCCCGGGACAGACGAACACTGAAGCTTTCTTT
- TRBD1 TRBJ2-7 TRBV5-4 CASSQGQGAQTLYEQYF TGTGCCAGCAGCCAGGGACAGGGGGCCCAGACCCTCTACGAGCAGTACTTC
- TRBD1 TRBJ2-7 TRBV13 CASSHRTGRVAYEQYF TGTGCCAGCAGCCATCGGACAGGTCGGGTGGCCTACGAGCAGTACTTC
once TRBD2 TRBJ2-1 TRBV7-3 CASSFSGRYNEQFF TGTGCCAGCAGCTTTAGCGGGAGGTACAATGAGCAGTTCTTC
few - TRBJ1-2 TRBV5-1 CASSLAVGGNYGYTF TGCGCCAGCAGCTTGGCCGTGGGGGGGAACTATGGCTACACCTTC
- TRBD2 TRBJ2-3 TRBV7-3 CASSVGGEDTQYF TGTGCCAGCAGCGTGGGGGGGGAGGATACGCAGTATTTT
- - TRBJ2-4 TRBV12-5 CASGYQGIAKNIQYF TGTGCTAGTGGGTACCAGGGGATAGCCAAAAACATTCAGTACTTC
- - TRBJ2-5 TRBV7-3 CASSVATLGETQYF TGTGCCAGCAGCGTCGCTACCCTCGGTGAGACCCAGTACTTC
medium-sized - TRBJ1-1 TRBV6-5 CASSQRGRNTEAFF TGTGCCAGCAGCCAAAGGGGCCGGAACACTGAAGCTTTCTTT
- - TRBJ1-2 TRBV5-1 CASSLVTSSYGYTF TGCGCCAGCAGCTTGGTGACTTCGAGCTATGGCTACACCTTC
- - TRBJ2-7 TRBV5-1 CASRRSPTGSSYEQYF TGCGCCAGCAGACGTAGCCCCACAGGGAGCTCCTACGAGCAGTACTTC
- TRBD1 TRBJ1-2 TRBV6-5 CASSRQGYGYTF TGTGCCAGCAGCAGACAGGGTTATGGCTACACCTTC
- - TRBJ1-5 TRBV29-1 CSVESVGVNQPQHF TGCAGCGTTGAATCGGTCGGGGTGAATCAGCCCCAGCATTTT
few - TRBJ1-2 TRBV27 CASSLGGHGYTF TGTGCCAGCAGTTTAGGGGGCCATGGCTACACCTTC
few - TRBJ1-4 TRBV11-2 CASSSTGLNEKLFF TGTGCCAGCAGCTCAACAGGGCTTAATGAAAAACTGTTTTTT
- - TRBJ1-4 TRBV6-5 CASSYGQVNEKLFF TGTGCCAGCAGTTACGGTCAGGTGAATGAAAAACTGTTTTTT
- TRBD1 TRBJ1-2 TRBV5-1 CASSSEGEGGSYGYTF TGCGCCAGCAGCTCGGAAGGGGAAGGGGGCTCTTATGGCTACACCTTC
- TRBD1 TRBJ1-4 TRBV25-1 CASSRGGGPNEKLFF TGTGCCAGCAGCCGAGGAGGGGGCCCTAATGAAAAACTGTTTTTT
- - TRBJ1-6 TRBV5-1 CASSSSSYNSPLHF TGCGCCAGCAGCTCTAGCTCCTATAATTCACCCCTCCACTTT